The T cell receptor beta chain under discussion was sequenced for a study of blood T cell repertoires in COVID-19. Data came from immunoSEQ multiplex PCR; TCRdb stores just in-frame clones and leaves some out. The sample lists some 150,000 clones, about 80% occurring once. This receptor was taken from a human donor with acute or convalescent COVID-19. The donor label of this sample is uncertain. Source material: peripheral blood.

CDR3 amino acids: CASSLAGQASYEQYF. The CDR3 DNA sequence: TGTGCCAGCAGCTTAGCCGGACAGGCTTCCTACGAGCAGTACTTC. The gene calls are TRBV11-1 and TRBJ2-7; the match to TRBD1 covers 7 bases. J gave up 1 base and V 0 bases, and 3 bases lay outside the gene matches. Germline V gene lookup returns CDR1 SGHAT and CDR2 FQDESV (reference sequence). The length of the CDR3 is 15 residues.